A single sample gave rise to the 10 T cell receptor beta chains below, sequenced in a study of early T cells in non-severe SARS-CoV-2 infection. TCRdb fed the 5' RACE reads into MiXCR, producing one record per CDR3 protein. The sample lists 65,000 to 85,000 distinct CDR3 sequences; more than 10% were seen once. Sequencing was done on a sample of whole blood. These receptors were collected from an adult who was a healthcare worker with PCR-confirmed SARS-CoV-2 infection or an uninfected control (not recorded which).

V gene TRBV6-2 or TRBV6-3 combines with J gene TRBJ2-7, with D perhaps matching TRBD1 (6 bases). CDR3 size: 16 residues. CDR1 MNHEY and CDR2 SVGEGT come from the germline V gene. The V end lost 4 bases, the J end lost 1 base, and 17 bases lay between the germline ends. This CDR3 is CASSSDRRTPSYEQYF. The DNA of the CDR3 is TGTGCCAGCAGTTCGGACAGACGGACACCTTCCTACGAGCAGTACTTC.

This clonotype was found many times. The chain joins TRBV9 to TRBJ1-1, with D maybe TRBD1 (5 bases). V was clipped by 4 bases and J by 3 bases, with 16 bases between them. There are 15 residues in the CDR3. Germline V gene lookup returns CDR1 SGDLS and CDR2 YYNGEE. Written as DNA, the CDR3 is TGTGCCAGCAGCTCCTACCCCGCGGGGGACACTGAAGCTTTCTTT. It specifies CASSSYPAGDTEAFF.

The chain has TRBV18 and TRBJ1-1; possible D gene TRBD1, 5 bases. Germline V CDR1 and CDR2: KGHSH, LQKENI. The CDR3 totals 12 residues. V was pared by 2 bases and J by 8 bases, with 9 bases between. This CDR3 is CASSPMRQEAFF. CDR3 bases: TGTGCCAGCTCACCAATGAGACAGGAAGCTTTCTTT.

This clonotype has a single count. The chain combines TRBV24-1 with TRBJ1-1; D gene ambiguous. The CDR3 is 13 amino acids. The V end lost 2 bases, the J end lost 1 base, and 4 bases lay between the germline ends. Germline CDR1 reads KGHDR; CDR2 reads SFDVKD. For the CDR3, the DNA is TGTGCCACCAGTGATTGGGGGAACACTGAAGCTTTCTTT. It is translated as CATSDWGNTEAFF.

The V and J genes are TRBV28 and TRBJ1-2; D possibly corresponds to TRBD1 (5 bases). Germline CDR1 and CDR2: MDHEN and SYDVKM. This CDR3 is 16 amino acids long. Trimming took 3 bases from V and 5 from J, leaving 19 bases between them. The CDR3 sequence is CASSFLGTDGYYGYTF. The CDR3 DNA follows: TGTGCCAGCAGTTTCTTAGGGACGGACGGTTATTATGGCTACACCTTC.

This clonotype was seen a few times. This chain uses TRBV23-1 with TRBJ2-2; 7 bases line up with TRBD1. TRBV23-1 is an open reading frame whose function is uncertain. The CDR3 runs 15 residues. With 0 bases clipped from V and 6 bases from J, the junction kept 4 bases outside the gene matches. The chain's CDR3 is CASSQSRTGPGELFF. The CDR3, as DNA: TGCGCCAGCAGTCAATCTCGGACAGGCCCCGGGGAGCTGTTTTTT.

This clonotype was found a few times. The V gene is TRBV10-3, the J gene TRBJ2-2, with unresolved D. V dropped 6 bases and J dropped 1 base, with 9 bases sitting between them. This CDR3 is built from 14 residues. The germline CDR1 and CDR2 sequences are ENHRY and SYGVKD. The CDR3 loop is CAIRPAVNTGELFF. In DNA form, the CDR3 reads TGTGCCATCAGACCTGCAGTGAACACCGGGGAGCTGTTTTTT.

This clonotype has at least ten counts. V and J are TRBV12-3 or TRBV12-4 and TRBJ1-3; D is undetermined. V lost 0 bases to trimming and J lost 2 bases, with 5 bases between them. The CDR3 spans 14 residues. The CDR3 loop is CASSLAGAGNTIYF. Here the CDR3 DNA reads TGTGCCAGCAGTTTAGCCGGGGCTGGAAACACCATATATTTT.

This clonotype was recorded at least ten times. The V and J genes are TRBV30 and TRBJ2-1, with D uncertain. CDR1 and CDR2 from the germline V gene are GTSNPN and SVGIG (reference sequence). With 0 bases removed from V and 15 bases from J, the gap between germline ends came to 15 bases. This CDR3 is 12 amino acids long. CDR3 protein: CAWSVRATGRFF. The DNA of the CDR3 is TGTGCCTGGAGTGTACGGGCTACCGGACGGTTCTTC.

The chain employs TRBV6-5 and TRBJ2-7, with 8 bases identical to TRBD2. CDR1 MNHEY and CDR2 SVGAGI come from the germline V gene. CDR3 length equals 15 residues. Trimming at V came to 8 bases and at J to 2 bases, leaving 11 bases not matched to a gene. The CDR3 region has the DNA TGTGCCAGCTCCCTAGGCAGCGGGGGTACCTACGAGCAGTACTTC. Amino acid sequence: CASSLGSGGTYEQYF.